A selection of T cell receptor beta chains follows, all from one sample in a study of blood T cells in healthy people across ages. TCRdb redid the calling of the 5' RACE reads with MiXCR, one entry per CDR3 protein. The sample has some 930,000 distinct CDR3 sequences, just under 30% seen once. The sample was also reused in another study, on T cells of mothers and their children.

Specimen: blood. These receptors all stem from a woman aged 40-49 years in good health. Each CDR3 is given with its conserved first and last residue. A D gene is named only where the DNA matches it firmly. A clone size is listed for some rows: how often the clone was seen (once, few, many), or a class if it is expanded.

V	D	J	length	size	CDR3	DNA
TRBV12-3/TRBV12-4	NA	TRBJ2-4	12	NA	CASRRGGDIQYF	TGTGCCAGCCGAAGGGGGGGGGACATTCAGTACTTC
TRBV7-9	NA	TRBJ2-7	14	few	CASSSRNTDNEQYF	TGTGCCAGCAGCTCGAGGAACACTGACAACGAGCAGTACTTC
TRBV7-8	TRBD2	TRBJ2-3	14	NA	CASSGLAGVDTQYF	TGTGCCAGCAGCGGACTAGCGGGAGTGGATACGCAGTATTTT
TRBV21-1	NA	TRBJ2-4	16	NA	CASSKGQGLAKNIQYF	TGTGCCAGCAGCAAGGGACAAGGATTGGCCAAAAACATTCAGTACTTC
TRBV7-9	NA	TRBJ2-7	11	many	CASTMMGEQYF	TGTGCCAGCACCATGATGGGCGAGCAGTACTTC
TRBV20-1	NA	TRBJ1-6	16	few	CSARRGGESYNSPLHF	TGCAGTGCTAGAAGGGGGGGAGAATCCTATAATTCACCCCTCCACTTT
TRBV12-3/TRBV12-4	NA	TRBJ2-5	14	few	CASSLEGHQETQYF	TGTGCCAGCAGTTTAGAGGGCCACCAAGAGACCCAGTACTTC
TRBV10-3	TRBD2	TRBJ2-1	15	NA	CAISEEASGKNEQFF	TGTGCCATCAGTGAGGAGGCTAGCGGAAAAAATGAGCAGTTCTTC
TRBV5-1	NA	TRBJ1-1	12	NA	CASSSSLTEAFF	TGCGCCAGCAGCTCCAGCCTTACTGAAGCTTTCTTT
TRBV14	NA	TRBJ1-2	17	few	CASSQDNGRGRNYGYTF	TGTGCCAGCAGCCAAGATAATGGGCGGGGACGGAACTATGGCTACACCTTC
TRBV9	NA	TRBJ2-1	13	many	CASSVEDRGEQFF	TGTGCCAGCAGCGTAGAAGATCGTGGTGAGCAGTTCTTC
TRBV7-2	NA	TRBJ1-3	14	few	CASSPMQNGNTIYF	TGTGCCAGCAGCCCCATGCAGAATGGAAACACCATATATTTT
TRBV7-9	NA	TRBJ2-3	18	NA	CASSSLLTGTANTDTQYF	TGTGCCAGCAGCTCCCTGCTCACCGGGACGGCCAACACAGATACGCAGTATTTT
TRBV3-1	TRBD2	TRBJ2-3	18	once	CASSQDLVTSGGSDTQYF	TGTGCCAGCAGCCAAGATCTTGTGACTAGCGGGGGTTCGGATACGCAGTATTTT
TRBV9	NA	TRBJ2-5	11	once	CASGTQETQYF	TGTGCCAGCGGCACCCAAGAGACCCAGTACTTC
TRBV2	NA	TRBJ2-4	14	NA	CASEGMAGENIRYF	TGTGCCAGCGAGGGGATGGCAGGGGAAAACATTCGGTACTTC
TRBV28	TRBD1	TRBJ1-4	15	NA	CASSLTGATNEKLFF	TGTGCCAGCAGTTTAACAGGGGCAACTAATGAAAAACTGTTTTTT
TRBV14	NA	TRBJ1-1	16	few	CASSPRQPLMNTEAFF	TGTGCCAGCAGCCCGAGACAGCCCCTGATGAACACTGAAGCTTTCTTT
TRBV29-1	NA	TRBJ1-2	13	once	CSVTGGPLHGYTF	TGCAGCGTGACGGGGGGGCCCCTTCATGGCTACACCTTC
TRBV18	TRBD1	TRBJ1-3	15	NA	CASSGTASSGNTIYF	TGTGCCAGCTCGGGGACAGCCAGCTCTGGAAACACCATATATTTT
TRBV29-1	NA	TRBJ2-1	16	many	CSVELGKPSTYNEQFF	TGCAGCGTTGAGTTGGGGAAGCCTTCAACCTACAATGAGCAGTTCTTC
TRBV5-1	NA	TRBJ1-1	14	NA	CASRTLMQNTEAFF	TGCGCCAGCCGTACACTCATGCAGAACACTGAAGCTTTCTTT
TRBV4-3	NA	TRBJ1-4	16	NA	CATRGGVQEANEKLFF	TGCGCCACCCGAGGAGGGGTTCAGGAAGCTAATGAAAAACTGTTTTTT
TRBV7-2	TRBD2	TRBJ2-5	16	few	CASSSETSGAGETQYF	TGTGCCAGCAGCTCAGAGACTAGCGGGGCGGGGGAGACCCAGTACTTC
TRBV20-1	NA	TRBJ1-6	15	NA	CSARVELTGSSPLHF	TGCAGTGCTAGAGTGGAATTAACAGGGTCTTCACCCCTCCACTTT
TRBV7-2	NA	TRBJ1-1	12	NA	CASSLVISEAFF	TGTGCCAGCAGCTTAGTTATCTCTGAAGCTTTCTTT
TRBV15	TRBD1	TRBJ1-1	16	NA	CATSSEPRQGGTEAFF	TGTGCCACCAGCAGCGAACCCAGACAGGGGGGCACTGAAGCTTTCTTT
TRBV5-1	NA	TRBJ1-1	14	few	CASSLSVENTEAFF	TGCGCCAGCAGCTTGAGTGTCGAGAACACTGAAGCTTTCTTT
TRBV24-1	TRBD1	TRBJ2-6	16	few	CATSERTGPGANVLTF	TGTGCCACCAGTGAACGGACAGGGCCCGGGGCCAACGTCCTGACTTTC
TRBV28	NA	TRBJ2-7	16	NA	CASSLFPRGIFHEQYF	TGCGCCAGCAGTTTATTTCCGCGGGGTATCTTCCACGAGCAGTACTTC
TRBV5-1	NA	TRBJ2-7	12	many	CASSLPSYEQYF	TGTGCCAGCAGCTTACCCTCCTACGAGCAGTACTTC
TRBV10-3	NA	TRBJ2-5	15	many	CAISVSAGIGETQYF	TGTGCCATCAGTGTCTCTGCCGGTATCGGGGAGACCCAGTACTTC
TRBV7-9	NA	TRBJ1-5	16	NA	CASSLFVTDSNQPQHF	TGTGCCAGCAGCTTATTCGTCACCGATAGCAATCAGCCCCAGCATTTT
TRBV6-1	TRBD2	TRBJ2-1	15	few	CASSNSGGALNEQFF	TGTGCCAGCAGTAATAGCGGGGGGGCCCTCAATGAGCAGTTCTTC
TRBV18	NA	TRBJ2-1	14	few	CASSPSQRYNEQFF	TGTGCCAGCTCACCATCCCAGAGATACAATGAGCAGTTCTTC
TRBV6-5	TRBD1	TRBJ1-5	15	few	CASSYSITGEQPQHF	TGTGCCAGCAGTTACTCGATTACAGGGGAGCAGCCCCAGCATTTT
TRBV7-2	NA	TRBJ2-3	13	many	CASSLQGGDTQYF	TGTGCCAGCAGCTTACAAGGCGGGGATACGCAGTATTTT
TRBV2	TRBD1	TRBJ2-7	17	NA	CASSLEGGTGISYEQYF	TGTGCCAGCAGCCTGGAAGGGGGGACAGGAATATCCTACGAGCAGTACTTC
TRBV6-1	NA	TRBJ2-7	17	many	CASSPTREGAVLYEQYF	TGTGCCAGCAGTCCGACCCGGGAGGGGGCGGTTTTATACGAGCAGTACTTC
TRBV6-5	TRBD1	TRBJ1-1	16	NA	CASSYGTGYFNTEAFF	TGTGCCAGCAGTTACGGGACAGGATATTTCAACACTGAAGCTTTCTTT
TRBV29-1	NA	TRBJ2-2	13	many	CSVDRGYTGELFF	TGCAGCGTTGATAGGGGATACACCGGGGAGCTGTTTTTT
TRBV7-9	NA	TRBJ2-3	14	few	CASSPRTITDTQYF	TGTGCCAGCAGCCCAAGGACAATAACAGATACGCAGTATTTT
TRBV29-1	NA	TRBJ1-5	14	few	CSVAETWSNQPQHF	TGCAGCGTTGCTGAGACTTGGAGCAATCAGCCCCAGCATTTT
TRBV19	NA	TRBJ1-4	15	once	CASSKTGTQNEKLFF	TGTGCCAGTAGTAAGACCGGGACACAGAATGAAAAACTGTTTTTT
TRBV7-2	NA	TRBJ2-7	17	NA	CASSLEGRGLLRNEQYF	TGTGCCAGCAGCTTAGAGGGTCGGGGACTCCTTAGGAACGAGCAGTACTTC
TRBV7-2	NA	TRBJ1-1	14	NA	CASSLTGAATEAFF	TGTGCCAGCAGCCTCACCGGGGCAGCCACTGAAGCTTTCTTT
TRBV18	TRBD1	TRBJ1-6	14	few	CASSRDRVNSPLHF	TGTGCCAGCTCACGGGACAGGGTTAATTCACCCCTCCACTTT
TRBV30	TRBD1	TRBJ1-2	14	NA	CAWSMTGGIYGYTF	TGTGCCTGGAGTATGACAGGGGGCATCTATGGCTACACCTTC